One and the same sample provided the 18 T cell receptor beta chains below, sequenced in a study of blood T cell repertoires in COVID-19. Profiled with immunoSEQ multiplex PCR; TCRdb holds only in-frame clones, not every one. The sample consists of 95,000 to 130,000 clones, 75% to 95% of them appearing once. The sequencing sample was made of peripheral blood. The receptors come from a human donor with active COVID-19. The donor label of this sample is uncertain.

This clone occurred a few times. The chain couples TRBV25-1 to TRBJ1-2; D not resolved. The V end was cut by 10 bases, the J end by 1 base, with 22 bases between. Germline lookup yields CDR1 MGHDK and CDR2 SYGVNS. CDR3 length: 16 residues. For the CDR3, the DNA is TGTGCCACCAAACCCCCGGGAAGTCATTTTAACTATGGCTACACCTTC. This sequence encodes CATKPPGSHFNYGYTF.

CDR3 amino acids: CSVLLGGGTLAEQFF. In nucleotides, the CDR3 is TGCAGCGTTCTGTTAGGGGGGGGAACCTTGGCTGAGCAGTTCTTC. The J gene is TRBJ2-1, the V gene TRBV29-1; TRBD2 might be the D (7 bases). The CDR3 spans 15 residues. The V and J ends lost 5 bases and 9 bases respectively, with 23 bases between them. CDR1 and CDR2 from the germline V gene are SQVTM and ANQGSEA.

The rearrangement links TRBV18 to TRBJ1-4; 10 bases map to TRBD1. The CDR3 loop spans 15 amino acids. The germline gives CDR1 KGHSH, CDR2 LQKENI. Germline trimming cut 6 bases from V and 8 bases from J; bases unmatched to any gene: 9. CDR3 amino acids: CASSLDRGLGEKLFF. CDR3 nucleotides: TGTGCCAGCTCTCTTGACAGGGGGCTCGGCGAAAAACTGTTTTTT.

The chain couples TRBV5-6 to TRBJ1-1; D unclear. This CDR3 contains 16 residues. Germline lookup yields CDR1 SGHDT and CDR2 YYEEEE. V was cut by 2 bases and J by 0 bases, with 14 bases left in between. The CDR3 reads CASSFAGVTMNTEAFF. The CDR3, as DNA: TGTGCCAGCAGCTTCGCCGGGGTCACGATGAACACTGAAGCTTTCTTT.

The chain links TRBV4-3 to TRBJ1-6; D possibly corresponds to TRBD1 (5 bases). Germline loops: CDR1 LGHNA, CDR2 YSLEER. V lost 0 bases, J lost 6 bases, and 18 bases lay in between. This CDR3 is built from 18 residues. The CDR3 DNA reads TGCGCCAGCAGCCAAGAATCGACAGAAACACTTCCTAATTCACCCCTCCACTTT. This codes for CASSQESTETLPNSPLHF.

This rearrangement joins TRBV27 to TRBJ2-7; 12 bases agree with TRBD1. Germline lookup yields CDR1 MNHEY and CDR2 SMNVEV (reference sequence). V gave up 4 bases and J gave up 7 bases; unmatched junction bases: 8. The CDR3 has 15 amino acids. In DNA form, the CDR3 reads TGTGCCAGCAGTTCCCCGGGACAGGGGGCGTATGAGCAGTACTTC. It is translated as CASSSPGQGAYEQYF.

V usage is TRBV6-5 and J usage is TRBJ1-1; 7 nucleotides align to TRBD1. The CDR3 is 13 residues long. In germline, CDR1 is MNHEY, CDR2 SVGAGI. The V and J ends lost 4 bases and 6 bases, in that order; junction bases with no gene match: 5. CDR3 protein: CASSSHRGAEAFF. The DNA for the CDR3 is TGTGCCAGCAGTTCCCACAGGGGAGCTGAAGCTTTCTTT.

The CDR3 spells CASSWTGKPQHF. The DNA of the CDR3 is TGTGCCAGCAGTTGGACAGGGAAGCCCCAGCATTTT. The chain has TRBV12-3 or TRBV12-4 and TRBJ1-5; 8 bases agree with TRBD1. CDR3 size: 12 residues. J lost 8 bases, V lost 4 bases, and 1 base had no gene match.

This rearrangement joins TRBV9 to TRBJ2-5; D uncertain. V was trimmed by 0 bases and J by 5 bases, leaving 11 bases between them. Germline lookup yields CDR1 SGDLS and CDR2 YYNGEE. The CDR3 runs 14 residues. The CDR3 DNA follows: TGTGCCAGCAGCGTAGGTCCGACCGGGGAGACCCAGTACTTC. Translating it yields CASSVGPTGETQYF.

This chain connects TRBV18 to TRBJ1-3; D is possibly TRBD1 (6 bases). The CDR3 runs 14 residues. Germline values: CDR1 KGHSH, CDR2 LQKENI. With 3 bases removed from V and 4 bases from J, the gap between germline ends came to 10 bases. The CDR3 nucleotides are TGTGCCAGCTCACCCGGTGGGGGCGGAAACACCATATATTTT. Amino acids: CASSPGGGGNTIYF.

The chain combines TRBV9 with TRBJ1-1; TRBD1 might be the D (5 bases). V dropped 4 bases and J dropped 2 bases, with 9 bases sitting between them. This CDR3 is built from 13 residues. The germline V gene encodes CDR1 SGDLS and CDR2 YYNGEE. CDR3 sequence (DNA): TGTGCCAGCAGCCCGCAGGGTAACACTGAAGCTTTCTTT. Translation gives CASSPQGNTEAFF. The variable domain in full, completed from reference TRBV9 and TRBJ1-1, reads DSGVTQTPKHLITATGQRVTLRCSPRSGDLSVYWYQQSLDQGLQFLIQYYNGEERAKGNILERFSAQQFPDLHSELNLSSLELGDSALYFCASSPQGNTEAFFGQGTRLTVV.

As regards this clone: A junction boundary mismatches the germline segment, possibly from a read error. V usage is TRBV7-7 and J usage is TRBJ2-5, with TRBD2 matching 15 bases. CDR1 and CDR2 from the germline V gene are SSHAT and FNYEAQ (reference sequence). The CDR3 runs to 20 residues. In DNA form, the CDR3 reads TGTGCTAGCAGCCCTGGACTAGCGGGGGGGCGGTTGGAAAAAGTGGAGACCCAGTACTTC. Protein sequence: CASSPGLAGGRLEKVETQYF. The full variable domain, rest sourced from reference TRBV7-7 and TRBJ2-5, is GAGVSQSPRYKVTKRGQDVTLRCDPISSHATLYWYQQALGQGPEFLTYFNYEAQPDKSGLPSDRFSAERPEGSISTLTIQRTEQRDSAMYRCASSPGLAGGRLEKVETQYFGPGTRLLVL.

The chain has TRBV9 and TRBJ2-7; TRBD1 is a possible D gene (5 bases). This CDR3 has 15 amino acids. The germline V and J ends were trimmed by 0 bases and 1 base, with 11 bases remaining between them. Germline CDR1 reads SGDLS; CDR2 reads YYNGEE. Here the CDR3 DNA reads TGTGCCAGCAGCGTAGCTGATACAGGATCCTACGAGCAGTACTTC. Encoded protein: CASSVADTGSYEQYF.

DNA for the CDR3: TGTGCCAGCAGTGGATCTGCGGGGAGCACAGATACGCAGTATTTT. The encoded protein is CASSGSAGSTDTQYF. The V call is TRBV25-1, the J call TRBJ2-3; D perhaps matches TRBD2 (6 bases). The germline gives CDR1 MGHDK, CDR2 SYGVNS. Trimming removed 4 bases from V and 0 bases from J, with 11 bases in between. CDR3 length equals 15 residues.

The chain is built from TRBV28 and TRBJ1-1; 11 nucleotides align to TRBD1. After removal of 4 bases from V and 7 bases from J, the junction contained 8 bases not matched to a gene. Germline lookup yields CDR1 MDHEN and CDR2 SYDVKM. The CDR3 contains 15 residues. CDR3 sequence (DNA): TGTGCCAGCAGTTCCCCCGGGACAGGGGGAGGTGAAGCTTTCTTT. It encodes CASSSPGTGGGEAFF.

This clone occurred once. The rearrangement joins TRBV6-5 to TRBJ1-1; a possible D gene is TRBD1 (6 bases). The CDR3 is made up of 12 amino acids. Germline loops: CDR1 MNHEY, CDR2 SVGAGI. V lost 8 bases to trimming and J lost 3 bases, with 10 bases between them. This CDR3 is CASFRTDTEAFF. DNA of the CDR3: TGTGCCAGCTTTAGGACAGACACTGAAGCTTTCTTT.

V and J are TRBV18 and TRBJ1-1; TRBD1 is a possible D gene (6 bases). The germline V gene has CDR1 KGHSH and CDR2 LQKENI. V was clipped by 3 bases and J by 7 bases, with 9 bases between them. This CDR3 region has 12 residues. The CDR3 protein is CASSPDRSEAFF. DNA for the CDR3: TGTGCCAGCTCACCCGACAGGAGTGAAGCTTTCTTT.

This chain connects TRBV19 to TRBJ1-1; TRBD1 is a possible D gene (6 bases). Trimming stripped 4 bases from V and 4 bases from J, with 13 bases between. The CDR3 runs 14 residues. The germline gives CDR1 LNHDA, CDR2 SQIVND (reference sequence). CDR3 amino acids: CASSTEGGGTEAFF. The DNA for the CDR3 is TGTGCCAGTAGTACCGAGGGGGGGGGCACTGAAGCTTTCTTT.